Each of the 11 T cell receptor beta chains below was sequenced from the same sample in a study of T cells in tuberculosis. Time point in this sample: new active TB diagnosis, blood taken before or within 7 days of starting treatment. The assay was immunoSEQ multiplex PCR, and TCRdb's table has in-frame clones only and misses some. The table lists tens of thousands of clones, around 93% of them singletons. Sequenced material: PBMCs, taken at tuberculosis diagnosis. The receptors shown here come from an adult with tuberculosis.

The CDR3 DNA reads as TGTGCCAGCAGCCCGTCTCAGGGAAGCACTGAAGCTTTCTTT. This translates into CASSPSQGSTEAFF. The V and J genes are TRBV7-7 and TRBJ1-1; maybe TRBD1 (5 bases). Germline CDR1 is SSHAT and CDR2 is FNYEAQ (reference sequence). The V and J ends lost 5 bases and 4 bases respectively, with 14 bases between them. This CDR3 comprises 14 residues.

CDR3 in DNA: TGTGCCAGCAGCGTAGTTGGGGCTAACCTGGATACGCAGTATTTT. This sequence encodes CASSVVGANLDTQYF. This sequence joins TRBV9 and TRBJ2-3, with D tentatively TRBD1 (5 bases). Per the germline V gene, CDR1 is SGDLS and CDR2 is YYNGEE. The CDR3 spans 15 residues. Between the trimmed V and J ends, which lost 0 bases and 6 bases, there was a span of 14 bases.

This sequence joins TRBV9 and TRBJ2-1, with D hard to call. The V gene's germline CDR1 is SGDLS and CDR2 YYNGEE. The CDR3 extends over 14 amino acids. Trimming removed 0 bases from V and 6 bases from J, with 10 bases in between. The CDR3 is CASSVAGVSNEQFF. DNA of the CDR3: TGTGCCAGCAGCGTAGCTGGAGTGAGCAATGAGCAGTTCTTC.

The V call is TRBV7-8, the J call TRBJ2-7, with D perhaps TRBD2 (5 bases). V lost 6 bases and J 1 base, leaving 13 bases between the germline ends. The CDR3 is 14 amino acids. Per the germline V gene, CDR1 is SGHVS and CDR2 is FQNEAQ. The CDR3 DNA reads as TGTGCCAGCAGTTATTGGGGAGTTTCCTACGAGCAGTACTTC. This sequence encodes CASSYWGVSYEQYF. Complete variable domain (other parts from reference TRBV7-8 and TRBJ2-7): GAGVSQSPRYKVAKRGQDVALRCDPISGHVSLFWYQQALGQGPEFLTYFQNEAQLDKSGLPSDRFFAERPEGSVSTLKIQRTQQEDSAVYLCASSYWGVSYEQYFGPGTRLTVT.

J is TRBJ1-3 and V is TRBV5-4; no clear D gene. Germline CDR1 SGHNT, CDR2 YYREEE (reference sequence). V gave up 4 bases and J gave up 4 bases, with 12 bases separating them. The CDR3 totals 14 residues. The CDR3 DNA reads TGTGCCAGCAGCCCTATCGAGGGAGGAAACACCATATATTTT. This encodes CASSPIEGGNTIYF.

This clone was seen a handful of times. J is TRBJ1-5 and V is TRBV2, with a tentative D call TRBD1 (6 bases). Germline assignment: CDR1 SNHLY and CDR2 FYNNEI. V lost 6 bases to trimming and J lost 5 bases, with 20 bases between them. The CDR3 length is 16 residues. CDR3 DNA: TGTGCCAGCAGGACATTTGTGGGGGCGCGAGATCAGCCCCAGCATTTT. Translated: CASRTFVGARDQPQHF.

This clone was observed a single time. The gene calls are TRBV5-1 and TRBJ1-1, with D unresolved. This CDR3 is built from 15 residues. V was clipped by 2 bases and J by 6 bases, with 17 bases between them. The germline V gene encodes CDR1 SGHRS and CDR2 YFSETQ. In DNA form, the CDR3 reads TGCGCCAGCAGCTTAGTCGGGGTCGCGTGGGCTGAAGCTTTCTTT. Translating gives CASSLVGVAWAEAFF.

This chain connects TRBV18 to TRBJ2-4; the match to TRBD1 covers 7 bases. The V gene end was trimmed by 0 bases and the J gene end by 3 bases; junction bases not matched to a gene: 2. Germline CDR1 and CDR2: KGHSH and LQKENI. This CDR3 has 15 residues. In nucleotides, the CDR3 is TGTGCCAGCTCACCACCCCCAGGGGGCAAAAACATTCAGTACTTC. This translates into CASSPPPGGKNIQYF.

The CDR3 is CASSPPRGLRTDTQYF. DNA of the CDR3: TGTGCCAGCTCACCACCGAGAGGTTTGAGGACAGATACGCAGTATTTT. This chain links TRBV18 with TRBJ2-3, with unresolved D. Deletions cut 0 bases from V and 3 bases from J, with 13 bases between. The CDR3 is 16 residues long. Looked up from germline, CDR1 is KGHSH and CDR2 is LQKENI.

The table lists this clone with a count of one. The CDR3 DNA reads TGTGCCAGCGGTCCGGACTGGAGCACAGATACGCAGTATTTT. It specifies CASGPDWSTDTQYF. The rearrangement joins TRBV11-2 to TRBJ2-3; a weak D match, TRBD2 (5 bases). The CDR3 length is 14 residues. Per the germline V gene, CDR1 is SGHAT and CDR2 is FQNNGV. Trimming took 8 bases from V and 0 from J, leaving 12 bases between them.

The chain uses TRBV10-1 and TRBJ1-1; 7 positions match TRBD1. Germline V gene lookup returns CDR1 WNHNN and CDR2 SYGVQD (reference sequence). The CDR3 is 16 amino acids. V was clipped by 6 bases and J by 0 bases; unmatched bases: 10. CDR3 region: CASRGDSSTMNTEAFF. CDR3 nucleotide sequence: TGCGCCAGCAGGGGGGACAGCTCAACGATGAACACTGAAGCTTTCTTT.